One and the same sample provided the 17 T cell receptor beta chains below, sequenced in a study of OX40 agonist ivuxolimab in advanced cancers. The method was immunoSEQ multiplex PCR; TCRdb's version includes in-frame clones alone and lacks a portion of them. The table has tens of thousands of clones, about 82% seen once. The input for sequencing was CD4+ or CD8+ T cells sorted from blood, taken in a trial of the OX40 agonist ivuxolimab. Source of these receptors: an adult with an advanced solid tumor such as melanoma, head and neck, liver or kidney cancer.

The CDR3 coding sequence is TGTGCCAGCAAGATGATCGAGGGACAGAGAAACACTGAAGCTTTCTTT. Amino acid sequence: CASKMIEGQRNTEAFF. The chain recombines TRBV27 with TRBJ1-1; 7 bases match TRBD1. The CDR3 runs 16 residues. CDR1 MNHEY and CDR2 SMNVEV come from the germline V gene (reference sequence). The V gene end was trimmed by 7 bases and the J gene end by 2 bases; junction bases not matched to a gene: 13.

The rearrangement uses TRBV4-1 and TRBJ1-6, with unresolved D. V was clipped by 0 bases and J by 7 bases, with 13 bases between them. This CDR3 spans 16 amino acids. CDR1 MGHRA and CDR2 YSYEKL come from the germline V gene. The CDR3 here is CASSQEPVVGNSPLHF. The CDR3, as DNA: TGCGCCAGCAGCCAAGAGCCCGTGGTGGGGAATTCACCCCTCCACTTT.

This clone was recorded only once. CDR3 nucleotide sequence: TGTGCCAGCAGGAACTTCCCAGGTCAGCCCCAGCATTTT. It is translated as CASRNFPGQPQHF. This chain uses TRBV6-5 with TRBJ1-5; D remains unclear. CDR1 is MNHEY and CDR2 is SVGAGI in the germline V gene. V lost 6 bases and J 6 bases, leaving 12 bases between the germline ends. This CDR3 comprises 13 residues.

The chain recombines TRBV5-6 with TRBJ1-1, with D perhaps matching TRBD1 (5 bases). Germline CDR1 and CDR2: SGHDT and YYEEEE. The CDR3 spans 14 residues. The ends were cut back, 5 bases at V and 1 base at J, with 12 bases in the middle. In DNA, the CDR3 is TGTGCCAGCAGATCCGGGGCTACGAACACTGAAGCTTTCTTT. Encoded protein: CASRSGATNTEAFF.

V and J are TRBV2 and TRBJ2-7; 7 nucleotides match TRBD1. Germline V gives CDR1 SNHLY, CDR2 FYNNEI. Unmatched junction bases numbered 7, after V lost 2 bases and J lost 0 bases. There are 16 residues in the CDR3. CDR3 residues: CASSEILQGSSYEQYF. As DNA, the CDR3 is TGTGCCAGCAGTGAAATTTTACAGGGGAGCTCCTACGAGCAGTACTTC.

This clone showed up many times. This rearrangement joins TRBV6-6 to TRBJ1-6, with 10 bases fitting TRBD1. The V segment lost 6 bases and the J segment 9 bases; nucleotides outside the gene matches: 11. Germline V gene data show CDR1 as MNHNY and CDR2 as SVGAGI (reference sequence). This CDR3 comprises 16 residues. The CDR3 region is CASSSIPGQGSSPLHF. As DNA, the CDR3 is TGTGCCAGCAGCTCAATTCCGGGACAGGGGAGTTCACCCCTCCACTTT.

This clone showed up just once. V usage is TRBV7-2 and J usage is TRBJ2-7; D tentatively fits TRBD1 or TRBD2 (6 bases each). V lost 5 bases and J 0 bases, leaving 17 bases between the germline ends. Germline V lookup: CDR1 SGHTA, CDR2 FQGNSA. CDR3 size: 16 residues. The CDR3 coding sequence is TGTGCCAGCAGCCGAACGGGGGCCACCAGCTCCTACGAGCAGTACTTC. This codes for CASSRTGATSSYEQYF.

The chain joins TRBV7-3 to TRBJ2-1, with 7 nucleotides matching TRBD1. The CDR3 extends over 13 amino acids. Germline V CDR1 and CDR2: SGHTA, FQGTGA. The ends lost 3 bases at V and 13 bases at J; junction bases unmatched: 9. The CDR3, as DNA: TGTGCCAGCAGCTTCTCACCCGGGACAGACCAGTTCTTC. Protein: CASSFSPGTDQFF. The whole variable domain, filled in from reference TRBV7-3 and TRBJ2-1, reads GAGVSQTPSNKVTEKGKYVELRCDPISGHTALYWYRQSLGQGPEFLIYFQGTGAADDSGLPNDRFFAVRPEGSVSTLKIQRTERGDSAVYLCASSFSPGTDQFFGPGTRLTVL.

V and J are TRBV9 and TRBJ2-7, with D perhaps matching TRBD1 (5 bases). Germline V gives CDR1 SGDLS, CDR2 YYNGEE. Between the trimmed V and J ends, which lost 3 bases and 0 bases, there was a span of 7 bases. CDR3 length: 13 residues. The CDR3 DNA reads as TGTGCCAGCAGCGCCGACAGCTCCTACGAGCAGTACTTC. Translating it yields CASSADSSYEQYF.

To note about this clone: Sequence at one end of the junction differs from germline and may be a read error. This chain links TRBV2 with TRBJ2-5; D is perhaps TRBD2 (6 bases). Looked up from germline, CDR1 is SNHLY and CDR2 is FYNNEI. CDR3 size: 12 residues. CDR3 protein: CASSEVGGGKNF. The CDR3 DNA reads as TGTGCCAGCAGTGAAGTGGGGGGTGGGAAGAACTTC.

V and J are TRBV5-1 and TRBJ2-5; TRBD2 is a possible D gene (6 bases). The CDR3 consists of 15 residues. V was pared by 5 bases and J by 3 bases, with 17 bases between. The germline V gene encodes CDR1 SGHRS and CDR2 YFSETQ. The CDR3 reads CASRLSATGEETQYF. CDR3 DNA sequence: TGCGCCAGCAGATTAAGTGCGACGGGAGAAGAGACCCAGTACTTC.

This chain connects TRBV28 to TRBJ1-2; 9 bases align to TRBD1. The CDR3 is made up of 17 amino acids. V was clipped by 4 bases and J by 8 bases; unmatched bases: 17. Germline CDR1 and CDR2: MDHEN and SYDVKM. The CDR3, as DNA: TGTGCCAGCAGTTCCGGATATCCTCAGACAGGGGGGGAAGGCTACACCTTC. It is translated as CASSSGYPQTGGEGYTF.

The V call is TRBV5-1, the J call TRBJ1-1; D is unclear. Germline V CDR1 and CDR2: SGHRS, YFSETQ. The CDR3 sequence is 13 residues long. Trimming left V 0 bases short and J 7 bases short, with 10 bases between. The CDR3 spells CASSLAQLGEAFF. Written as DNA, the CDR3 is TGCGCCAGCAGCTTGGCCCAGCTGGGTGAAGCTTTCTTT.

This chain connects TRBV7-9 to TRBJ1-3; D remains unclear. Germline loops: CDR1 SEHNR, CDR2 FQNEAQ (reference sequence). V lost 2 bases, J lost 1 base, and 6 bases lay in between. The CDR3 has 14 amino acids. The CDR3 spells CASSLTGSGNTIYF. As DNA, the CDR3 is TGTGCCAGCAGCTTAACCGGATCTGGAAACACCATATATTTT.

V and J are TRBV27 and TRBJ2-7; no clear D. There are 12 residues in the CDR3. V lost 3 bases, J lost 3 bases, and 6 bases lay in between. CDR1 and CDR2 from the germline V gene are MNHEY and SMNVEV (reference sequence). For the CDR3, the DNA is TGTGCCAGCAGTTTCCCGGGCTACGAGCAGTACTTC. Protein sequence: CASSFPGYEQYF.

V and J are TRBV7-2 and TRBJ1-6, with 11 bases identical to TRBD1. CDR3 size: 18 residues. J gave up 8 bases and V 1 base, and 10 bases lay outside the gene matches. Germline assignment: CDR1 SGHTA and CDR2 FQGNSA. The chain's CDR3 is CASSLVFVSGQGDSPLHF. The CDR3 coding sequence is TGTGCCAGCAGCTTAGTCTTTGTGTCGGGACAGGGGGATTCACCCCTCCACTTT.

The chain joins TRBV11-2 to TRBJ1-4; tentative D call: TRBD1 (5 bases). Trimming left V 5 bases short and J 10 bases short, with 20 bases between. Germline assignment: CDR1 SGHAT and CDR2 FQNNGV. This CDR3 comprises 15 residues. The CDR3 reads CASSHDIGAPGKLFF. The CDR3 DNA reads TGTGCCAGCAGCCACGACATCGGGGCACCTGGAAAACTGTTTTTT.